This T cell receptor beta chain is drawn from a study of T cells in Graves' hyperthyroidism and ophthalmopathy. Germline V lookup: CDR1 SGHTA, CDR2 FQGNSA. V was pared by 5 bases and J by 1 base, with 14 bases between. This CDR3 has 15 residues. General study points: Most expanded thyroid clonotypes above 0.001 also appeared in blood.

What was amplified from RNA transcripts were TCR beta CDR3 regions. During a first-round RT-PCR of the TCR CDR3, the HTBI primer set was used. Via MiXCR, TCRdb re-called the multiplex PCR reads, giving one row per CDR3 protein. The sample shows roughly 200,000 distinct CDR3 sequences, approximately 20% of them seen only once. This clonotype occurred many times. Its cognate antigen is unknown. The clonotype comes from a man between 40 and 49 years old with Graves' hyperthyroidism. Source material: blood. The chain recombines TRBV7-2 with TRBJ1-1, with D hard to call. DNA for the CDR3: TGTGCCAGCAGCCCCCGAAGGTCGGGGAACACTGAAGCTTTCTTT. This gives the protein CASSPRRSGNTEAFF.